This is a list of T cell receptor beta chains from one sample in a study of blood T cells in healthy people across ages. MiXCR, run by TCRdb on the 5' RACE reads, gives a single entry per CDR3 protein. The sample shows more than 650,000 distinct CDR3 sequences, 22% of them seen only once. Sequenced material: blood. Every receptor here comes from a man between 65 and 85 years old in good health. Both conserved end residues are part of each CDR3. Each record gives: V gene, J gene, CDR3 protein.

TRBV10-2	TRBJ2-3	CASEGREAPDTQYF
TRBV23-1	TRBJ2-2	CASSQPMGGAGELFF
TRBV11-2	TRBJ2-1	CASSYADIWGSYNEQFF
TRBV3-1	TRBJ2-5	CASSQAVKETRYF
TRBV6-5	TRBJ2-5	CASSHWTSGKETQYF
TRBV7-9	TRBJ2-5	CASSFNTGGREQYF
TRBV20-1	TRBJ2-5	CSVPGQGVETQYF
TRBV3-1	TRBJ2-4	CASSQETPAGGKNIQYF
TRBV3-1	TRBJ2-3	CASSPRRASRLASTDTQYF
TRBV24-1	TRBJ1-2	CATSDNRAGALYGYTF
TRBV19	TRBJ1-6	CASRTIRTGENSPLHF
TRBV24-1	TRBJ2-1	CATSKGLDYNEQFF
TRBV3-1	TRBJ2-6	CASSQDWGRQRSSGANVLTF
TRBV6-2/TRBV6-3	TRBJ2-1	CASSYSEREVHNEQFF
TRBV29-1	TRBJ2-4	CSVRDRINIQYF
TRBV6-6	TRBJ2-7	CASSYSLAPYEQYF
TRBV12-3/TRBV12-4	TRBJ2-1	CASTIRAYNEQFF
TRBV29-1	TRBJ2-1	CSTWRTSGYNEQFF
TRBV28	TRBJ2-3	CASSTGSSGDTDTQYF
TRBV12-3/TRBV12-4	TRBJ1-5	CASVGHDSNQPQHF
TRBV7-9	TRBJ2-5	CASSYPGQGKQYF
TRBV29-1	TRBJ1-2	CSSTGPDYGYTF
TRBV6-7	TRBJ2-3	CASSQTGTTEYF
TRBV7-9	TRBJ2-4	CASGQGLDIQYF
TRBV20-1	TRBJ1-1	CSARSDTEAFF
TRBV20-1	-	CSASSWGTQYF
TRBV5-1	TRBJ2-1	CASSLAGGYYNEQFF
TRBV20-1	TRBJ1-5	CSASRGTQPQHF
TRBV29-1	TRBJ2-1	CSVQQGNMYNEQFF
TRBV20-1	TRBJ1-5	CSAIPPGYQPQHF
TRBV9	TRBJ2-2	CASSTEPGELFF
TRBV28	TRBJ1-2	CACGTGWGGYTF
TRBV27	TRBJ1-2	CASKPTGIGGYTF
TRBV20-1	TRBJ2-1	CSYTIFSGYNEQFF
TRBV25-1	-	CASSEFRLAGVHEQFF
TRBV7-8	TRBJ1-2	CASSLGGQNDYGYTF
TRBV6-6	TRBJ2-2	CASSLDIGELFF
TRBV28	TRBJ2-3	CASSRPGQGVTDTQYF
TRBV19	TRBJ1-6	CASSSDSNNSPLHF
TRBV29-1	-	CSVVGGGGMFNEQFF
TRBV30	TRBJ1-5	CAWSVLSGSQPQHF